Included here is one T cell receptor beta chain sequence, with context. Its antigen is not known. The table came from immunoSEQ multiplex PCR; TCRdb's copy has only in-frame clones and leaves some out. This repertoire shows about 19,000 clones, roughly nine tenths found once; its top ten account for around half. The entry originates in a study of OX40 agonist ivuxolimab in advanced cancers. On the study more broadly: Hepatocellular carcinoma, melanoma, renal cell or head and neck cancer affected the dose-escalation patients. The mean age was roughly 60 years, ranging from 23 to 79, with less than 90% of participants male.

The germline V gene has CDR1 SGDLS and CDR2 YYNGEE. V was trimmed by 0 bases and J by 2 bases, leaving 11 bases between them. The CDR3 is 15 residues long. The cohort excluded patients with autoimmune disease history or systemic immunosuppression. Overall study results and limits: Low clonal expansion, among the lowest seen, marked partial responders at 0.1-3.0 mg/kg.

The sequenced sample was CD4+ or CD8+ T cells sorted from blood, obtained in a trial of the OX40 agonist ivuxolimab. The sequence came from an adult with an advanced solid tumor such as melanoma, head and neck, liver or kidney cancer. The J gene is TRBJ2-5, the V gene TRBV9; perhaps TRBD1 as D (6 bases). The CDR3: CASSVDGTTQETQYF. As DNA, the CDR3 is TGTGCCAGCAGCGTAGATGGGACAACTCAAGAGACCCAGTACTTC. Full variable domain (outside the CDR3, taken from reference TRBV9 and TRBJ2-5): DSGVTQTPKHLITATGQRVTLRCSPRSGDLSVYWYQQSLDQGLQFLIQYYNGEERAKGNILERFSAQQFPDLHSELNLSSLELGDSALYFCASSVDGTTQETQYFGPGTRLLVL.